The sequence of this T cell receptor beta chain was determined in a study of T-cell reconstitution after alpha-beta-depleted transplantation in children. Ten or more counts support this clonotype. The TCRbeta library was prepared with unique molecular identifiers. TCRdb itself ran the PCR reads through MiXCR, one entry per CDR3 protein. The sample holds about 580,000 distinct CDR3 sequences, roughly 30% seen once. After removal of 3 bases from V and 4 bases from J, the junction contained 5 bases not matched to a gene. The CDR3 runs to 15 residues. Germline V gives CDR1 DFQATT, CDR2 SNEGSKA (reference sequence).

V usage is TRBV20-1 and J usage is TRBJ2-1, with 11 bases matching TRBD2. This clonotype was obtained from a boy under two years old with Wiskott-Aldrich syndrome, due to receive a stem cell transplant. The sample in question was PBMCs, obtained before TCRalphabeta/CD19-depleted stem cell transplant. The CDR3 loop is CSARGGTSGYNEQFF. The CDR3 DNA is TGCAGTGCTAGGGGGGGGACTAGCGGATACAATGAGCAGTTCTTC.